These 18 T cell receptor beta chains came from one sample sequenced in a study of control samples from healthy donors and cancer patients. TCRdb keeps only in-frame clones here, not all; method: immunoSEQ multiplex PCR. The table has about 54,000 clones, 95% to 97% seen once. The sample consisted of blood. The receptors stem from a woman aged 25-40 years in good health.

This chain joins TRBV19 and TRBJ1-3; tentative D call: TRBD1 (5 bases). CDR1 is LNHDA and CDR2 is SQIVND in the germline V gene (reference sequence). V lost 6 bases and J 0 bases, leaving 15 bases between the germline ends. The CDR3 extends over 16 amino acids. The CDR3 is CASRARGVSSGNTIYF. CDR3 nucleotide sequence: TGTGCCAGTAGAGCCCGGGGGGTGAGCTCTGGAAACACCATATATTTT. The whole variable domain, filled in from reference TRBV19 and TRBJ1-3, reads DGGITQSPKYLFRKEGQNVTLSCEQNLNHDAMYWYRQDPGQGLRLIYYSQIVNDFQKGDIAEGYSVSREKKESFPLTVTSAQKNPTAFYLCASRARGVSSGNTIYFGEGSWLTVV.

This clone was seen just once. CDR3 sequence: CASSEDGGFTYYEQYF. In DNA form, the CDR3 reads TGTGCCAGCAGTGAAGATGGTGGATTCACTTACTACGAGCAGTACTTC. This sequence joins TRBV6-1 and TRBJ2-7; D is unresolved. Germline CDR1 is MNHNS and CDR2 is SASEGT. V was trimmed by 1 base and J by 3 bases, leaving 16 bases between them. The CDR3 sequence is 16 residues long.

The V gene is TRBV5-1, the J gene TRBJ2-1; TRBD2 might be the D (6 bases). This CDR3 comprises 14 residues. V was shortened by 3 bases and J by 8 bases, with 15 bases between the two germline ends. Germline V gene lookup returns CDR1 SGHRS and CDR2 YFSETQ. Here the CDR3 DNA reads TGCGCCAGCAGCTCATCGTCGGGGGAAGATGAGCAGTTCTTC. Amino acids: CASSSSSGEDEQFF.

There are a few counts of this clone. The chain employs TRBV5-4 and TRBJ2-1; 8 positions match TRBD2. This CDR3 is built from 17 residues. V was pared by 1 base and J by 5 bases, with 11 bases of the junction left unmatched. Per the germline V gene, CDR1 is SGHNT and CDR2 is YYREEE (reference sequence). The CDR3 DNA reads TGTGCCAGCAGCTTGAACGGGAGGGCCCCAGGAGACAATGAGCAGTTCTTC. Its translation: CASSLNGRAPGDNEQFF.

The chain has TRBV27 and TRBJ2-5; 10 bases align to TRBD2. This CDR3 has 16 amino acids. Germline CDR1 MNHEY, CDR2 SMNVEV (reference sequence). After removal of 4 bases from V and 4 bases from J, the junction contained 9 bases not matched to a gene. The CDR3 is CASSSLIAGGGETQYF. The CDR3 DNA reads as TGTGCCAGCAGTTCCCTAATAGCGGGAGGAGGAGAGACCCAGTACTTC.

Written as DNA, the CDR3 is TGCAGTGCTAGTGAGGAGAACGGCTGGACGTCACCCCTCCACTTT. Protein: CSASEENGWTSPLHF. The V call is TRBV20-1, the J call TRBJ1-6; no clear D. CDR3 length: 15 residues. The V and J ends lost 3 bases and 10 bases respectively, with 19 bases between them. In germline, CDR1 is DFQATT, CDR2 SNEGSKA (reference sequence).

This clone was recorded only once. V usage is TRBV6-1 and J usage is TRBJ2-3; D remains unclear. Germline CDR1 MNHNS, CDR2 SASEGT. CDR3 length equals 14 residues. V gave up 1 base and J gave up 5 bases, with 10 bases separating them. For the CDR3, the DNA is TGTGCCAGCAGTGAAGGTGCCCAGCTAGATACGCAGTATTTT. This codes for CASSEGAQLDTQYF.

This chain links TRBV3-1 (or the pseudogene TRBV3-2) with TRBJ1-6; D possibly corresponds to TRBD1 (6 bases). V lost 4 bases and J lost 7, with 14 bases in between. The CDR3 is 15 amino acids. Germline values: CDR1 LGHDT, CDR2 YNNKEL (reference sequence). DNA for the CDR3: TGTGCCAGCAGCCCGGCGACAGGAGCGAATTCACCCCTCCACTTT. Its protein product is CASSPATGANSPLHF.

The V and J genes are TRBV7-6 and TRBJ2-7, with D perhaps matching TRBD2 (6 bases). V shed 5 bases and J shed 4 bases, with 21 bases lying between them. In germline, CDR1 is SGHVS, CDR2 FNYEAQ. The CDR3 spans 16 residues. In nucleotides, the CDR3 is TGTGCCAGCAGCCCTGGCGGCGGCGGGATGGATTACGAGCAGTACTTC. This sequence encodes CASSPGGGGMDYEQYF. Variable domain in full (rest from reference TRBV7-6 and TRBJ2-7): GAGVSQSPRYKVTKRGQDVALRCDPISGHVSLYWYRQALGQGPEFLTYFNYEAQQDKSGLPNDRFSAERPEGSISTLTIQRTEQRDSAMYRCASSPGGGGMDYEQYFGPGTRLTVT.

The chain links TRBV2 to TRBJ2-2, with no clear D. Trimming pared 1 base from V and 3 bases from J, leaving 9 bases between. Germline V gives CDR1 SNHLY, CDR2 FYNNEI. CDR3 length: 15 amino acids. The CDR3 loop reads CASSEVSRYTGELFF. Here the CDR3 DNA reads TGTGCCAGCAGTGAAGTTTCAAGGTACACCGGGGAGCTGTTTTTT.

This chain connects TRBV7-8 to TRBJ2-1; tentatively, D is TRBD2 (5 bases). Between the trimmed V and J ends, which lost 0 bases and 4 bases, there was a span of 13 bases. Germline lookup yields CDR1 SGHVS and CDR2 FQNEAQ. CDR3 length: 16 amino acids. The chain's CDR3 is CASSLAAGGNYNEQFF. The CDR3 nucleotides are TGTGCCAGCAGCTTAGCGGCGGGTGGTAATTACAATGAGCAGTTCTTC.

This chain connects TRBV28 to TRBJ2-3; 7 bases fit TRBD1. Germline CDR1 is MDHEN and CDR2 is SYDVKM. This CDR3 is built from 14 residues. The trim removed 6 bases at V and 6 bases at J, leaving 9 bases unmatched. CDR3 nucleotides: TGTGCCAGCAGAACTGACAGGGTCGGGGATACGCAGTATTTT. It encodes CASRTDRVGDTQYF.

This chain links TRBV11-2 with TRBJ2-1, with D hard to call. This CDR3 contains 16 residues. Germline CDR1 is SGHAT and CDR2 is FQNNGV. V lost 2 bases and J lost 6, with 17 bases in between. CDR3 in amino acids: CASSLISYLAANEQFF. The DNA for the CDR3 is TGTGCCAGCAGCTTAATTTCATATCTCGCTGCCAATGAGCAGTTCTTC. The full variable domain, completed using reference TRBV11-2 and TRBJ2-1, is EAGVAQSPRYKIIEKRQSVAFWCNPISGHATLYWYQQILGQGPKLLIQFQNNGVVDDSQLPKDRFSAERLKGVDSTLKIQPAKLEDSAVYLCASSLISYLAANEQFFGPGTRLTVL.

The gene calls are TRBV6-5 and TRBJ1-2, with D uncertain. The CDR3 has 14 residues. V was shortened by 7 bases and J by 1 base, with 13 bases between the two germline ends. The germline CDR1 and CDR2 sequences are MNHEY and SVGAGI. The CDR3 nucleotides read TGTGCCAGCACCGCCCGGGCTTATAACTATGGCTACACCTTC. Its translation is CASTARAYNYGYTF.

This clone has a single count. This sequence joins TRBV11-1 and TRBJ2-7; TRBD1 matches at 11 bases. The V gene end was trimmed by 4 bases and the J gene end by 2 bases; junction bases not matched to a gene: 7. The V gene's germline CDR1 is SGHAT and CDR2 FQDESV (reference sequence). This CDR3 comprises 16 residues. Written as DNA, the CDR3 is TGTGCCAGCAGCTCAATCGGGACAGGGGGACCCTACGAGCAGTACTTC. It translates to CASSSIGTGGPYEQYF. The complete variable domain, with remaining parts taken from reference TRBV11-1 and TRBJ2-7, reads EAEVAQSPRYKITEKSQAVAFWCDPISGHATLYWYRQILGQGPELLVQFQDESVVDDSQLPKDRFSAERLKGVDSTLKIQPAELGDSAMYLCASSSIGTGGPYEQYFGPGTRLTVT.

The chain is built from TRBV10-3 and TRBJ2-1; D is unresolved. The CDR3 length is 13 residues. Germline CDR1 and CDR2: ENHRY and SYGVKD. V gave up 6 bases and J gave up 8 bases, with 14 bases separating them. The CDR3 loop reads CAIRSEGRYEQFF. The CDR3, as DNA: TGTGCCATCAGGTCGGAAGGGCGGTATGAGCAGTTCTTC.

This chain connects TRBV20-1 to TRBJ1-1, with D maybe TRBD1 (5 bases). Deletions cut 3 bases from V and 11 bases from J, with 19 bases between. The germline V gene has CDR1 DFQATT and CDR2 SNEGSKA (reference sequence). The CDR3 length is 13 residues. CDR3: CSASRAGTGGAFF. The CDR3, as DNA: TGCAGTGCTAGTAGGGCGGGGACGGGGGGTGCTTTCTTT.

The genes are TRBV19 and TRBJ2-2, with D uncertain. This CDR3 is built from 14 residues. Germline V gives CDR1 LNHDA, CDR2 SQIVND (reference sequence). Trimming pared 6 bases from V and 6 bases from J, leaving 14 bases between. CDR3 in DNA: TGTGCCAGTAGCCCTTCCTTCAGCTCCGGGGAGCTGTTTTTT. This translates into CASSPSFSSGELFF.